This TCR beta chain came from a study of T cell responses to AZD1222 COVID-19 vaccine. Regarding the study as a whole: After two AZD1222 doses, spike-specific TCR breadth and depth rose versus day 0. Researchers took repertoire samples only after the peak T cell response had come.

Profiled with immunoSEQ multiplex PCR; TCRdb holds only in-frame clones, not every one. Counted here are about 140,000 clones, roughly 90% occurring once; the ten biggest clones make up roughly 4.7%. Concerning this clone: As yet, its antigen is unknown.

Germline loops: CDR1 WNHNN, CDR2 SYGVQD (reference sequence). CDR3 size: 13 residues. V lost 3 bases and J 4 bases, leaving 9 bases between the germline ends. The chain joins TRBV10-1 to TRBJ1-2; D gene unclear. This receptor was identified in an adult in good health. Source: peripheral blood, taken on day 0 of AZD1222 vaccination. This CDR3 is CASSEGPTYGYTF. Here the CDR3 DNA reads TGCGCCAGCAGTGAAGGACCGACCTATGGCTACACCTTC.